This T cell receptor (beta chain) was recorded in a study of patients and donors after allogeneic stem cell transplantation. TCRdb re-derived calls from the RT-PCR reads in MiXCR, one entry per CDR3 protein. The sample lists around 150,000 distinct CDR3 sequences, approximately 30% occurring once. The TCR originated in a human donor who was either an allogeneic HSCT recipient or a stem cell or donor lymphocyte infusion donor (not recorded which). It is not recorded whose cells these are; they may come from a transplant donor. Material for sequencing was blood, either unsorted or a sorted T cell fraction (not recorded which).

This CDR3 reads CATRHGFSNQPQHF. DNA for the CDR3: TGTGCCACCAGACACGGGTTTAGCAATCAGCCCCAGCATTTT. The rearrangement links TRBV24-1 to TRBJ1-5; D is ambiguous. The V gene's germline CDR1 is KGHDR and CDR2 SFDVKD. Trimming took off 7 bases at V and 0 bases at J, with 9 bases between the two ends. This CDR3 region has 14 residues.